Shown below are 32 T cell receptor beta chains from a single sample sequenced in a study of T cells in localized non-small cell lung cancer. The method was immunoSEQ multiplex PCR; TCRdb's version includes in-frame clones alone and lacks a portion of them. This repertoire shows under 50,000 clones, about 85% found once; its top ten account for over 2%. Sequencing was performed on PBMCs, taken before any cancer treatment. The receptors were gathered from a man aged 35-75 years with stage II lung adenocarcinoma.

This clone was counted once. The chain recombines TRBV27 with TRBJ2-3; D is possibly TRBD2 (6 bases). The CDR3 totals 15 residues. V lost 2 bases to trimming and J lost 0 bases, with 9 bases between them. CDR1 is MNHEY and CDR2 is SMNVEV in the germline V gene (reference sequence). The CDR3: CASSLQRASTDTQYF. In DNA, the CDR3 is TGTGCCAGCAGTTTACAGCGGGCGAGCACAGATACGCAGTATTTT.

This chain joins TRBV14 and TRBJ2-7; a possible D gene is TRBD1 (6 bases). Germline CDR1 and CDR2: SGHDN and FVKESK. CDR3 length: 13 residues. V gave up 0 bases and J gave up 5 bases, with 8 bases separating them. The CDR3 region has the DNA TGTGCCAGCAGCCAAGAGCAGGGGAACGAGCAGTACTTC. Its translation is CASSQEQGNEQYF.

V is TRBV5-1 and J is TRBJ2-2, with a tentative D call TRBD2 (5 bases). This CDR3 contains 15 residues. The V end lost 0 bases, the J end lost 0 bases, and 6 bases lay between the germline ends. Per germline, CDR1 SGHRS and CDR2 YFSETQ. The CDR3 bases are TGCGCCAGCAGCTTGGACGGGACGAACACCGGGGAGCTGTTTTTT. Protein product: CASSLDGTNTGELFF.

J is TRBJ2-3 and V is TRBV11-3, with 13 bases lining up with TRBD2. Trimming removed 5 bases from V and 2 bases from J; junction bases left unmatched: 4. Germline lookup yields CDR1 SGHNT and CDR2 YENEEA. This CDR3 spans 16 amino acids. CDR3 DNA: TGTGCCAGCAGCCCGGGGACTAGCGGGGTCACAGATACGCAGTATTTT. Protein: CASSPGTSGVTDTQYF.

Worth noting for this clone: The junction departs from the called germline gene at one end, perhaps through a read error. The CDR3 nucleotides read TGTGCCACCAGTAGCGGGGGGGCTCGCGAGACCCAGTACTTC. Protein product: CATSSGGARETQYF. This sequence joins TRBV6-1 and TRBJ2-5, with 11 bases fitting TRBD2. The CDR3 contains 14 residues. Germline CDR1 MNHNS, CDR2 SASEGT.

This chain connects TRBV11-2 to TRBJ2-7; 7 bases line up with TRBD1. J was trimmed by 1 base and V by 1 base; bases with no gene match: 4. Germline loops: CDR1 SGHAT, CDR2 FQNNGV. The CDR3 contains 15 residues. The CDR3 bases are TGTGCCAGCAGCTTAGCCCAGGGGGTGTCCTACGAGCAGTACGTC. Translation: CASSLAQGVSYEQYV.

This clone has only a few counts. This sample also contains other DNA sequences that code for the same CDR3. The rearrangement joins TRBV11-2 to TRBJ1-2; D remains ambiguous. This CDR3 has 15 amino acids. Germline values: CDR1 SGHAT, CDR2 FQNNGV. Trimming shortened V by 9 bases and J by 1 base, and 18 bases separated the two germline ends. Here the CDR3 reads CASQSNGEINYGYTF. CDR3 DNA sequence: TGTGCCAGTCAATCTAATGGGGAGATTAACTATGGCTACACCTTC.

This clone was recorded only once. The rearrangement links TRBV19 to TRBJ1-2; no clear D. The CDR3 has 13 amino acids. The germline V and J ends were trimmed by 6 bases and 0 bases, with 8 bases remaining between them. CDR1 and CDR2 (germline): LNHDA, SQIVND (reference sequence). CDR3 coding DNA: TGTGCCAGTAGGAGAGACCCTAACTATGGCTACACCTTC. As protein: CASRRDPNYGYTF.

This chain links TRBV6-5 with TRBJ2-2; tentatively, D is TRBD1 (5 bases). Germline CDR1 reads MNHEY; CDR2 reads SVGAGI. The CDR3 is made up of 13 amino acids. Trimming shortened V by 8 bases and J by 3 bases, and 10 bases separated the two germline ends. The DNA for the CDR3 is TGTGCCAGCGGGCAGGGTTACACCGGGGAGCTGTTTTTT. Translated: CASGQGYTGELFF.

CDR3 nucleotides: TGTGCCAGCAGTGATGGAGTACTCGAGCAGTACGTC. As protein: CASSDGVLEQYV. The genes are TRBV6-5 and TRBJ2-7, with unresolved D. CDR1 is MNHEY, CDR2 SVGAGI, per germline. V dropped 5 bases and J dropped 6 bases, with 11 bases sitting between them. The CDR3 has 12 amino acids.

The chain links TRBV2 to TRBJ2-5, with D possibly being TRBD1 (6 bases). The CDR3 extends over 14 amino acids. The germline V gene has CDR1 SNHLY and CDR2 FYNNEI. V was clipped by 8 bases and J by 2 bases, with 15 bases between them. The CDR3 DNA sequence: TGTGCCAGCTGGGGTGGGGGCGTACAAGAGACCCAGTACTTC. Its protein is CASWGGGVQETQYF.

The chain employs TRBV29-1 and TRBJ2-5; 7 nucleotides agree with TRBD1. This CDR3 is 16 amino acids long. Trimming removed 3 bases from V and 1 base from J; junction bases left unmatched: 11. CDR1 and CDR2 from the germline V gene are SQVTM and ANQGSEA. DNA for the CDR3: TGCAGCGTTGATCAGAAGGACAGGCCGGCCCAAGAGACCCAGTACTTC. It codes for CSVDQKDRPAQETQYF. Variable domain in full (rest from reference TRBV29-1 and TRBJ2-5): SAVISQKPSRDICQRGTSLTIQCQVDSQVTMMFWYRQQPGQSLTLIATANQGSEATYESGFVIDKFPISRPNLTFSTLTVSNMSPEDSSIYLCSVDQKDRPAQETQYFGPGTRLLVL.

V gene TRBV25-1 combines with J gene TRBJ2-1; the D gene is possibly TRBD1 (6 bases). CDR1 is MGHDK and CDR2 is SYGVNS in the germline V gene. V lost 6 bases to trimming and J lost 2 bases, with 11 bases between them. This CDR3 comprises 14 residues. In DNA, the CDR3 is TGTGCCAGCAGGCAGACAGGACCCTACAATGAGCAGTTCTTC. Protein sequence: CASRQTGPYNEQFF.

The chain has TRBV6-5 and TRBJ2-2, with TRBD1 matching 7 bases. The junction had 11 bases not matched to a gene; V was cut back by 4 bases and J by 6 bases. CDR1 is MNHEY, CDR2 SVGAGI, per germline. This CDR3 contains 16 residues. CDR3 residues: CASSSFSSQGSGELFF. CDR3 sequence (DNA): TGTGCCAGCAGTTCCTTCAGTTCACAGGGGTCCGGGGAGCTGTTTTTT.

The chain links TRBV6-4 to TRBJ2-7, with TRBD1 matching over 12 bases. Germline trimming cut 3 bases from V and 0 bases from J; bases unmatched to any gene: 9. The CDR3 extends over 18 amino acids. The germline V gene has CDR1 MRHNA and CDR2 SNTAGT. The DNA of the CDR3 is TGTGCCAGCAGTGAGGTGGGGACAGGGGGCCTTAGCTCCTACGAGCAGTACGTC. Its translation: CASSEVGTGGLSSYEQYV.

The chain carries TRBV6-5 and TRBJ1-2, with a weak D call TRBD1 (5 bases). The length of the CDR3 is 10 residues. CDR1 is MNHEY and CDR2 is SVGAGI in the germline V gene. Trimming removed 11 bases from V and 8 bases from J, with 12 bases in between. Here the CDR3 reads CALGEGGYTF. In DNA form, the CDR3 reads TGTGCCCTGGGGGAGGGAGGCTACACCTTC.

V gene TRBV5-1 combines with J gene TRBJ2-5, with D possibly matching TRBD2 (6 bases). CDR3 length: 13 residues. V lost 5 bases and J 9 bases, leaving 17 bases between the germline ends. Germline V gene data show CDR1 as SGHRS and CDR2 as YFSETQ. DNA for the CDR3: TGCGCCAGCAGTCGGGGGTTGCCGGGGGCCCAGTACTTC. Translation: CASSRGLPGAQYF.

J is TRBJ2-1 and V is TRBV6-5, with D maybe TRBD2 (6 bases). The V and J ends lost 7 bases and 4 bases respectively, with 17 bases between them. Germline values: CDR1 MNHEY, CDR2 SVGAGI. This CDR3 is 15 amino acids long. CDR3 protein: CASKTGLAVYNEQFF. CDR3 sequence (DNA): TGTGCCAGCAAAACGGGGTTAGCGGTATACAATGAGCAGTTCTTC.

The chain joins TRBV19 to TRBJ1-6; 7 nucleotides line up with TRBD1. The CDR3 is 14 residues long. V lost 5 bases, J lost 9 bases, and 7 bases stayed unmatched. Germline V gene data show CDR1 as LNHDA and CDR2 as SQIVND (reference sequence). The CDR3 DNA is TGTGCCAGTAGTTCGGACAGGAGGGGTTCACCCCTCCACTTT. This codes for CASSSDRRGSPLHF. Together with reference TRBV19 and TRBJ1-6, the CDR3 gives the full variable domain: DGGITQSPKYLFRKEGQNVTLSCEQNLNHDAMYWYRQDPGQGLRLIYYSQIVNDFQKGDIAEGYSVSREKKESFPLTVTSAQKNPTAFYLCASSSDRRGSPLHFGNGTRLTVT.

The chain couples TRBV19 to TRBJ2-3; tentatively, D is TRBD1 (7 bases). V was trimmed by 3 bases and J by 5 bases, leaving 9 bases between them. The CDR3 spans 13 residues. Looked up from germline, CDR1 is LNHDA and CDR2 is SQIVND (reference sequence). CDR3 protein: CASSIRGEDTQYF. CDR3 nucleotide sequence: TGTGCCAGTAGTATCAGGGGGGAAGATACGCAGTATTTT.

The chain uses TRBV19 and TRBJ1-1, with D tentatively TRBD1 (5 bases). Trimming took 6 bases from V and 4 from J, leaving 12 bases between them. This CDR3 spans 13 amino acids. The V gene's germline CDR1 is LNHDA and CDR2 SQIVND (reference sequence). CDR3 sequence: CASSSTVLTEAFF. CDR3 bases: TGTGCCAGTAGCTCGACAGTCCTCACTGAAGCTTTCTTT.

This clone occurred once. The same CDR3 can be traced to other DNA sequences in this sample. This chain links TRBV4-1 with TRBJ2-6; 8 bases fit TRBD1. This CDR3 has 17 residues. Trimming at V came to 4 bases and at J to 2 bases, leaving 7 bases not matched to a gene. Germline V CDR1 and CDR2: MGHRA, YSYEKL. The CDR3 loop is CASSPRGRSTGANVLTF. The CDR3 DNA reads as TGCGCCAGCAGCCCCAGGGGGCGTTCTACTGGGGCCAACGTCCTGACTTTC.

This chain links TRBV29-1 with TRBJ2-2, with a weak D call TRBD1 (6 bases). In germline, CDR1 is SQVTM, CDR2 ANQGSEA. The CDR3 loop spans 15 amino acids. V lost 3 bases to trimming and J lost 2 bases, with 13 bases between them. For the CDR3, the DNA is TGCAGCGTTGATTCCGGACAGACTAACACCGGGGAGCTGTTTTTT. Translated, it gives CSVDSGQTNTGELFF.

The chain couples TRBV27 to TRBJ2-7; 8 bases align to TRBD1. Germline lookup yields CDR1 MNHEY and CDR2 SMNVEV (reference sequence). The CDR3 sequence is 16 residues long. Unmatched junction bases numbered 9, after V lost 4 bases and J lost 1 base. CDR3 bases: TGTGCCAGCAGTTCCTCTGGACAGGGCCGTTCCTACGAGCAGTACTTC. This sequence encodes CASSSSGQGRSYEQYF.

The rearrangement uses TRBV19 and TRBJ1-2, with D possibly TRBD1 on 5 matching bases. The CDR3 contains 17 residues. Germline-derived CDR1 and CDR2 are LNHDA and SQIVND (reference sequence). Trimming stripped 7 bases from V and 4 bases from J, with 25 bases between. CDR3 coding DNA: TGTGCCAGTATCGGTAAGGAGGGACGACGGGGATTCTATGGCTACACCTTC. This codes for CASIGKEGRRGFYGYTF.

Note on this clone: This sample includes further DNA sequences coding for the same CDR3. CDR3 in DNA: TGTGCCAGCAGTCCAATACAGGGTCACGAGCAGTACGTC. It encodes CASSPIQGHEQYV. The chain combines TRBV6-5 with TRBJ2-7, with a weak D call TRBD1 (6 bases). Per the germline V gene, CDR1 is MNHEY and CDR2 is SVGAGI. The CDR3 contains 13 residues. Trimming shortened V by 5 bases and J by 5 bases, and 13 bases separated the two germline ends.

The rearrangement joins TRBV2 to TRBJ1-4, with D hard to call. Germline lookup yields CDR1 SNHLY and CDR2 FYNNEI. CDR3 length: 12 residues. With 3 bases removed from V and 8 bases from J, the gap between germline ends came to 7 bases. The CDR3 DNA reads TGTGCCAGCAGTGAGGGTGGGGAAAAACTGTTTTTT. Translation gives CASSEGGEKLFF.

The rearrangement joins TRBV13 to TRBJ2-3; 7 bases match TRBD1. CDR3 length: 13 residues. CDR1 and CDR2 from the germline V gene are PRHDT and FYEKMQ (reference sequence). With V trimmed by 8 bases and J by 4 bases, 6 bases remained unmatched. CDR3 DNA: TGTGCCAGCCGACAGGGACGGGCAGATACGCAGTATTTT. Residues: CASRQGRADTQYF.

The chain links TRBV18 to TRBJ1-5, with D tentatively TRBD1 (5 bases). In germline, CDR1 is KGHSH, CDR2 LQKENI. V was pared by 4 bases and J by 4 bases, with 8 bases between. The CDR3 covers 13 residues. The CDR3 is CASSRGENQPQHF. In DNA form, the CDR3 reads TGTGCCAGCTCACGAGGGGAAAATCAGCCCCAGCATTTT.

The chain has TRBV5-1 and TRBJ1-1; D gene ambiguous. Germline CDR1 and CDR2: SGHRS and YFSETQ. The V and J ends lost 1 base and 1 base respectively, with 11 bases between them. The CDR3 consists of 15 residues. The chain's CDR3 is CASSLNARPNTEAFF. The CDR3 DNA reads TGCGCCAGCAGCTTGAATGCCAGGCCGAACACTGAAGCTTTCTTT.

This clone was observed a few times. The chain is built from TRBV2 and TRBJ1-1; D is uncertain. The CDR3 loop spans 12 amino acids. V gave up 6 bases and J gave up 7 bases, with 12 bases separating them. CDR1 and CDR2 (germline): SNHLY, FYNNEI. CDR3 nucleotide sequence: TGTGCCAGCAGCCAAGGGTGGAATGAAGCTTTCTTT. The encoded protein is CASSQGWNEAFF.

The rearrangement links TRBV18 to TRBJ1-4, with a weak D call TRBD1 (5 bases). This CDR3 spans 15 amino acids. V was trimmed by 0 bases and J by 7 bases, leaving 12 bases between them. Germline assignment: CDR1 KGHSH and CDR2 LQKENI. The CDR3 DNA sequence: TGTGCCAGCTCACCACCGGGGGGGGACGGTGAAAAACTGTTTTTT. This gives the protein CASSPPGGDGEKLFF.